The next 4 T cell receptor beta chains were all read from a single sample in a study of T cell repertoires in cytomegalovirus infection. TCRdb reanalysed the reads using MiXCR and keeps one entry per CDR3 protein. The sample comprises about 140,000 distinct CDR3 sequences, 5.5% to 7% of which are singletons, and about 20% rests with the top ten. Sequences were obtained from PBMCs. These receptors all come from a human donor in good health (CMV status not recorded). Some clones in this sample may be carry-over from other donors' samples.

This clonotype occurred many times. The genes are TRBV2 and TRBJ2-2; no clear D. The CDR3 has 13 amino acids. Germline-derived CDR1 and CDR2 are SNHLY and FYNNEI. Trimming removed 0 bases at V and 7 bases at J, with 6 bases between. In DNA form, the CDR3 reads TGTGCCAGCAGTGAAGCCCACGGCGGGGAGCTGTTTTTT. Translation gives CASSEAHGGELFF.

This clonotype was seen repeatedly, ten times or more. This chain joins TRBV7-3 and TRBJ1-1; 8 nucleotides line up with TRBD1. CDR1 and CDR2 (germline): SGHTA, FQGTGA. The CDR3 has 16 residues. The V and J ends lost 2 bases and 4 bases, in that order; junction bases with no gene match: 9. The CDR3 loop reads CASSLQSTGVGTEAFF. The CDR3 DNA reads as TGTGCCAGCAGCTTACAATCGACAGGGGTTGGCACTGAAGCTTTCTTT.

This clonotype was recorded at least ten times. The V and J genes are TRBV10-2 and TRBJ2-1, with 7 positions matching TRBD1. The V gene's germline CDR1 is WSHSY and CDR2 SAAADI. V lost 7 bases to trimming and J lost 4 bases; unmatched junction nucleotides: 19. The CDR3 loop spans 18 amino acids. CDR3 bases: TGCGCCAGCATCGGGACAGTGCCCCAAACAAGAAGGTACAATGAGCAGTTCTTC. Its translation: CASIGTVPQTRRYNEQFF.

This clonotype was seen many times. J is TRBJ2-5 and V is TRBV7-2; no firm D call. The germline V gene encodes CDR1 SGHTA and CDR2 FQGNSA. V dropped 5 bases and J dropped 4 bases, with 8 bases sitting between them. CDR3 size: 12 residues. The DNA for the CDR3 is TGTGCCAGCAGCCGGATACTAGAGACCCAGTACTTC. It translates to CASSRILETQYF.